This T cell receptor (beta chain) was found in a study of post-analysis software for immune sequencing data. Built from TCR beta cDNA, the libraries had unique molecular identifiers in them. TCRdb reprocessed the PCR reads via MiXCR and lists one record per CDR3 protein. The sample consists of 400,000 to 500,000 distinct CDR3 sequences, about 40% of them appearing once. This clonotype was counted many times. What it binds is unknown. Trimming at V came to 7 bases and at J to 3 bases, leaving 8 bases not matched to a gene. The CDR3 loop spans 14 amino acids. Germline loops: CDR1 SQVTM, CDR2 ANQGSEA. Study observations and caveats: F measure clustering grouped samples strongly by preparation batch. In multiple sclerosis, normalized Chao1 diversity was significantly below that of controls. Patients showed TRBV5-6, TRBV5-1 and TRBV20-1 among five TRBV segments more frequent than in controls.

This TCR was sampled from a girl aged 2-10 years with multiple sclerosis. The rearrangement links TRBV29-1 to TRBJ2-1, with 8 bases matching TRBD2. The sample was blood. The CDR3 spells CSGQAGVGYNEQFF. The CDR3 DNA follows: TGCAGCGGCCAAGCGGGAGTAGGCTACAATGAGCAGTTCTTC.